Below, 13 T cell receptor beta chains from the same sample are listed, as sequenced in a study of sequential checkpoint blockade in melanoma. TCRdb's copy holds only in-frame clones and misses some; the assay was immunoSEQ multiplex PCR. The repertoire holds 35,000 to 45,000 clones, 70% to 90% seen once, with under 15% in the top ten. Treatment defined: randomized to nivolumab then ipilimumab (arm A) or the reverse (arm B). This specimen consisted of CD8+ T cells sorted from blood (inferred from file names), obtained from a patient given nivolumab and ipilimumab in sequence. These receptor sequences come from a human donor with melanoma.

This chain links TRBV4-3 with TRBJ1-2, with TRBD1 identical over 7 bases. The CDR3 has 14 amino acids. J lost 10 bases, V lost 7 bases, and 15 bases had no gene match. The V gene's germline CDR1 is LGHNA and CDR2 YSLEER. The CDR3 sequence is CASTQDQGVNDYTF. The DNA of the CDR3 is TGCGCCAGCACCCAGGACCAGGGGGTTAACGACTACACCTTC.

This clone was observed a few times. This chain joins TRBV10-3 and TRBJ2-7, with D possibly matching TRBD1 (6 bases). V lost 5 bases and J lost 0, with 11 bases in between. Germline loops: CDR1 ENHRY, CDR2 SYGVKD. This CDR3 spans 14 amino acids. The chain's CDR3 is CAISTEGGSYEQYF. The CDR3 DNA is TGTGCCATCAGTACAGAAGGGGGCTCCTACGAGCAGTACTTC.

V gene TRBV27 combines with J gene TRBJ2-2, with 7 nucleotides matching TRBD1. V lost 3 bases and J lost 4; bases outside the gene matches: 8. In germline, CDR1 is MNHEY, CDR2 SMNVEV (reference sequence). This CDR3 is 16 amino acids long. The CDR3 nucleotides are TGTGCCAGCAGTTTTTCCGACAGGGTGGGCACCGGGGAGCTGTTTTTT. This codes for CASSFSDRVGTGELFF.

This sequence joins TRBV7-2 and TRBJ1-5; D is perhaps TRBD1 (6 bases). The CDR3 length is 14 residues. V lost 2 bases, J lost 4 bases, and 9 bases lay in between. Germline-derived CDR1 and CDR2 are SGHTA and FQGNSA. Here the CDR3 DNA reads TGTGCCAGCAGCTTACGGGGGGCGAATCAGCCCCAGCATTTT. It is translated as CASSLRGANQPQHF.

The V call is TRBV11-2, the J call TRBJ2-1, with a possible D match to TRBD2 (6 bases). V was trimmed by 1 base and J by 0 bases, leaving 19 bases between them. CDR3 length: 19 residues. The germline gives CDR1 SGHAT, CDR2 FQNNGV. This CDR3 reads CASSLGPTVAGSSYNEQFF. In nucleotides, the CDR3 is TGTGCCAGCAGCTTAGGCCCTACCGTGGCGGGATCCTCCTACAATGAGCAGTTCTTC.

The chain recombines TRBV30 with TRBJ1-4; perhaps TRBD1 as D (6 bases). The CDR3 totals 15 residues. Germline V gene lookup returns CDR1 GTSNPN and CDR2 SVGIG (reference sequence). The germline V and J ends were trimmed by 2 bases and 6 bases, with 16 bases remaining between them. The CDR3, as DNA: TGTGCCTGGAGTTTCCACGGGGGGCGAGATGAAAAACTGTTTTTT. Translation: CAWSFHGGRDEKLFF.

CDR3 loop: CASSDRLAGSQETQYF. CDR3 DNA: TGCGCCAGCAGCGACCGACTAGCGGGGAGCCAAGAGACCCAGTACTTC. The chain combines TRBV4-1 with TRBJ2-5; 11 bases are shared with TRBD2. Germline CDR1 MGHRA, CDR2 YSYEKL. The CDR3 length is 16 residues. Germline trimming cut 5 bases from V and 1 base from J; bases unmatched to any gene: 6.

This chain connects TRBV5-8 to TRBJ2-7, with 10 bases that match TRBD1. In germline, CDR1 is SGHTS, CDR2 YDEGEE. This CDR3 has 13 residues. J gave up 11 bases and V 3 bases, and 8 bases lay outside the gene matches. This CDR3 reads CASSYGTGVWEYV. The CDR3 bases are TGTGCCAGCAGCTATGGGACAGGGGTCTGGGAGTACGTC.

The V and J genes are TRBV30 and TRBJ2-7; a possible D gene is TRBD1 (6 bases). Germline CDR1 reads GTSNPN; CDR2 reads SVGIG (reference sequence). The CDR3 is made up of 15 amino acids. V was shortened by 2 bases and J by 0 bases, with 14 bases between the two germline ends. CDR3 bases: TGTGCCTGGAGTCCAAGACAGGCACCCTCCTACGAGCAGTACTTC. Translated, it gives CAWSPRQAPSYEQYF.

The chain recombines TRBV9 with TRBJ2-1; 8 bases align to TRBD2. V gave up 4 bases and J gave up 0 bases; unmatched junction bases: 6. CDR1 is SGDLS and CDR2 is YYNGEE in the germline V gene. The CDR3 has 16 amino acids. The CDR3 is CASSPSGSTSYNEQFF. The CDR3 DNA reads as TGTGCCAGCAGCCCTAGCGGGTCCACCTCCTACAATGAGCAGTTCTTC. Together with reference TRBV9 and TRBJ2-1, the CDR3 gives the full variable domain: DSGVTQTPKHLITATGQRVTLRCSPRSGDLSVYWYQQSLDQGLQFLIQYYNGEERAKGNILERFSAQQFPDLHSELNLSSLELGDSALYFCASSPSGSTSYNEQFFGPGTRLTVL.

Concerning this clone: Other DNA sequences in the sample encode the same CDR3. The V and J genes are TRBV6-1 and TRBJ2-2; TRBD1 is a possible D gene (6 bases). This CDR3 is 15 amino acids long. Trimming left V 4 bases short and J 7 bases short, with 16 bases between. Looked up from germline, CDR1 is MNHNS and CDR2 is SASEGT. The CDR3 protein is CASSGSTGEGGELFF. CDR3 in DNA: TGTGCCAGCAGTGGGTCGACAGGTGAAGGCGGGGAGCTGTTTTTT.

The chain links TRBV10-2 to TRBJ2-3; 11 nucleotides align to TRBD2. This CDR3 spans 16 amino acids. V lost 5 bases to trimming and J lost 2 bases; unmatched junction nucleotides: 6. CDR1 WSHSY and CDR2 SAAADI come from the germline V gene. The CDR3 DNA reads as TGCGCCAGCAGTTTTACTAGCGGGAGTGCCACAGATACGCAGTATTTT. Its translation: CASSFTSGSATDTQYF.

This clone was observed once. The J gene is TRBJ1-2, the V gene TRBV19, with 11 bases fitting TRBD1. Germline V CDR1 and CDR2: LNHDA, SQIVND (reference sequence). Trimming at V came to 3 bases and at J to 6 bases, leaving 3 bases not matched to a gene. The CDR3 sequence is 14 residues long. Written as DNA, the CDR3 is TGTGCCAGTAGTATCTGGGACAGGGGGGATGGCTACACCTTC. Its translation is CASSIWDRGDGYTF.